This T cell receptor (beta chain) was captured in a study of T cells in Graves' hyperthyroidism and ophthalmopathy. Study results and limitations: Most clonotypes expanded in the thyroid (above 0.001) were also present in blood.

Graves' hyperthyroidism qualified as stable when ophthalmopathy did not progress within 18 months. Exclusion of patients followed from uncontrolled infection, other autoimmune disease, pregnancy or lactation. This sample holds PBMCs from about 9.3 ml fresh peripheral blood. This clonotype was found many times. Its specificity is unknown. Amplification of TCR beta CDR3 regions used RNA as the template. The study used the HTBI primer set for a first-round RT-PCR of the TCR CDR3. TCRdb used MiXCR to reprocess the multiplex PCR reads, holding one entry per CDR3 protein. This table has about 480,000 distinct CDR3 sequences, approximately 15% appearing once. Trimming left V 5 bases short and J 6 bases short, with 17 bases between. The CDR3 runs to 14 residues. Germline assignment: CDR1 PRHDT and CDR2 FYEKMQ (reference sequence).

The TCR was taken from a woman aged 18-29 years with Graves' hyperthyroidism. The genes are TRBV13 and TRBJ2-7; the D gene is possibly TRBD2 (6 bases). Sample: blood. CDR3 DNA: TGTGCCAGCAGCGGATACGGACTACCATTCGAGCAGTACTTC. Translating gives CASSGYGLPFEQYF.